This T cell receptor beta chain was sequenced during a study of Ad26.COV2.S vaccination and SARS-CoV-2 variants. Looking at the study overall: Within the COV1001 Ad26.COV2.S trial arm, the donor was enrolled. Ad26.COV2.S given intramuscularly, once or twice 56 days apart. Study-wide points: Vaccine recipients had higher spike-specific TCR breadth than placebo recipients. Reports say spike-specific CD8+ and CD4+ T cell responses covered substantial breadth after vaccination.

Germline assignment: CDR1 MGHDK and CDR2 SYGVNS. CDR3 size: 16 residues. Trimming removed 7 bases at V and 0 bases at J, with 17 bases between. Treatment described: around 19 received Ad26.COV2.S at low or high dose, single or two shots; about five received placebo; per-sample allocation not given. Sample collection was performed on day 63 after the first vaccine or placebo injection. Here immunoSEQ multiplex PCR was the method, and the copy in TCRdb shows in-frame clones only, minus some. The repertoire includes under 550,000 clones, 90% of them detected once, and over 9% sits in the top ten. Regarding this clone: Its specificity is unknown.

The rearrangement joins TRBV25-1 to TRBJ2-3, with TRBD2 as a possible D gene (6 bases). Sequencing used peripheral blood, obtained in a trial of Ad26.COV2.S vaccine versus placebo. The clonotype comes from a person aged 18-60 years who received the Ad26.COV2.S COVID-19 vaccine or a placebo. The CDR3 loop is CASMGGDWDSTDTQYF. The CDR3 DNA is TGTGCCAGCATGGGGGGTGATTGGGATAGCACAGATACGCAGTATTTT.